This section outlines one T cell receptor (beta chain) sequence together with its context. Its recognized antigen is unknown. Base qualities are not recorded, but no much larger clone differs from it by a single base. In the prospective study, participants were roughly 18 to 100 years old, resided in around 25 geographic areas of the United States, and were enrolled through a virtual design. Cohort assignment in the prospective study relied on participant-reported clinical history from a screening survey and a study questionnaire. In the prospective study, mobile phlebotomists collected whole blood, serum and a nasopharyngeal or oropharyngeal swab from each participant. Over a roughly 2-month period, participants in the prospective study had the option of providing additional blood draws and questionnaires. Blood samples from the prospective study were shipped frozen or at room temperature prior to DNA extraction.

This specimen comes from a study of blood T cell repertoires in COVID-19 (TCRdb year 2020). Background for the entire study: Collaborator samples came from the United States, Italy and Spain and covered acute and convalescent phases of COVID-19. The prospective study material was composed of cDNA or gDNA derived from T cells, B-cell-depleted T cells, or PBMCs. The dataset comprised deeply sampled blood TCRbeta repertoires from subjects exposed to, actively infected with, or recovered from COVID-19. The repertoires were released in a freely available public database intended as a resource for research on the immune response to SARS-CoV-2. Samples were obtained from the ongoing ImmuneRACE study (first 160 participants) and from about 1,300 subjects provided by 6 global collaborators. The sample metadata nearly always contained a de-identified subject ID, COVID-19 status, age in years and sex. Where HLA class I and class II types were available, the types were taken from metadata supplied by the sample provider, not from assay-based typing. The study at large found these results: Clinical and demographic metadata were provided uncurated, with the amount varying by source and participant.

The CDR3, from cysteine to phenylalanine, totals 15 residues. Of all the DNA, just the CDR3 is kept, 45 bases in frame from base 1. V loses 3 bases, J loses 2 bases, and the germline ends lie 12 bases apart. In the germline V gene, CDR1 corresponds to MNHNS and CDR2 to SASEGT. TCRbeta CDR3 regions were amplified from genomic DNA using the immunoSEQ Assay, a bias-controlled multiplex PCR. The study's own analysis went as follows. Within the assay, amplification of reference gene primers was used to estimate how many nucleated cells each sample contained. To quantify the absolute abundance of each unique TCRbeta CDR3 rearrangement, sequence reads were collapsed and filtered. For each sample, productive Simpson clonality was calculated as the square root of Simpson's diversity index over productive rearrangements. Here the immuneACCESS table is served through TCRdb, limited to in-frame sequences with V and J called. Missing clones are a known gap in these copies; in checked studies unresolved V genes cover under half, and the rest lacks a known reason. V and J calls and clone size are those listed in that table; D and trimming were worked out from the DNA. This sample has around 230,000 clones in its table, and about nine tenths of those were observed once. The biggest ten clones account for 3.5% to 4% of the sample.

The source is a woman aged 25-40 years with acute COVID-19. The specimen was PBMCs or T cells enriched from blood (not recorded which). The rearranged chain carries TRBV6-1 and TRBJ2-3; the D segment could be TRBD2, given 6 matching bases. The DNA sequence is given as TGTGCCAGCAGTGAGGGGCGGGGAATCACAGATACGCAGTATTTT. Its protein product is CASSEGRGITDTQYF.